These T cell receptor beta chains were read from a single sample in a study of human T cells and chemical hapten exposure. TCRdb re-called the RACE reads with MiXCR, one entry per CDR3 protein. The sample contains 280,000 or so distinct CDR3 sequences, 7.5% to 8% of which appear only once. The sample here was whole blood, taken in connection with sensitization to the hapten diphenylcyclopropenone (DPC). The receptors derive from a man younger than 30 with alopecia areata. Some clones in this sample may be carry-over from other donors' samples. CDR3s include the opening cysteine and the closing phenylalanine or tryptophan. Each record gives: V gene, D gene, J gene, clone size, CDR3 DNA, CDR3 protein. The D gene is left open where the match is weak. Clone size is not always given. Where it is, it says once, few, many or a class for expanded clones.

v_call: TRBV6-5; d_call: NA; j_call: TRBJ2-5; clone_size: NA; cdr3_nt: TGTGCCAGCAGTTACGGACAGACCCAAGAGACCCAGTACTTC; cdr3_aa: CASSYGQTQETQYF
v_call: TRBV2; d_call: NA; j_call: TRBJ2-7; clone_size: few; cdr3_nt: TGTGCCAGCGGCCGGAGGGGGTTGGACGAGCAGTACTTT; cdr3_aa: CASGRRGLDEQYF
v_call: TRBV3-1; d_call: NA; j_call: TRBJ1-1; clone_size: few; cdr3_nt: TGTGCCAGCGGTTCCAGTAACACTGAAGCTTTCTTT; cdr3_aa: CASGSSNTEAFF
v_call: TRBV5-1; d_call: TRBD1; j_call: TRBJ1-6; clone_size: many; cdr3_nt: TGCGCCAGTAAAAACACAGGGGTTCATTCACCCCTCCACTTT; cdr3_aa: CASKNTGVHSPLHF
v_call: TRBV3-1; d_call: NA; j_call: TRBJ2-3; clone_size: few; cdr3_nt: TGTGCCAGCAGCCGCGGGGCAGCGGGTGGTGAGACTACGCAGTATTTT; cdr3_aa: CASSRGAAGGETTQYF
v_call: TRBV28; d_call: TRBD1; j_call: TRBJ2-1; clone_size: few; cdr3_nt: TGTGCCAGCAGGCTCGGACAGGGGTTGAATGAGCAGTTCTTC; cdr3_aa: CASRLGQGLNEQFF
v_call: TRBV12-3/TRBV12-4; d_call: NA; j_call: TRBJ2-3; clone_size: few; cdr3_nt: TGTGCCAGCAGTTTAGTTACAGACACAGATACGCAGTATTTT; cdr3_aa: CASSLVTDTDTQYF
v_call: TRBV11-2; d_call: NA; j_call: TRBJ2-1; clone_size: NA; cdr3_nt: TGTGCCAGCAGATTAGGGGGCAATGAGCAGTTCTTC; cdr3_aa: CASRLGGNEQFF
v_call: TRBV28; d_call: TRBD2; j_call: TRBJ2-7; clone_size: few; cdr3_nt: TGTGCCAGCAGTTTGGGACTAGCGGGGGGGCCGTACGAGCAGTACTTC; cdr3_aa: CASSLGLAGGPYEQYF
v_call: TRBV6-5; d_call: TRBD2; j_call: TRBJ2-1; clone_size: few; cdr3_nt: TGTGCCAGCAGGCTAGCGGGGGGCCCTTACTCCTACAATGAGCAGTTCTTC; cdr3_aa: CASRLAGGPYSYNEQFF
v_call: TRBV27; d_call: NA; j_call: TRBJ1-5; clone_size: few; cdr3_nt: TGTGCCAGCAGTTCCCTGGAAAGAGGCAATCAGCCCCAGCATTTT; cdr3_aa: CASSSLERGNQPQHF
v_call: TRBV9; d_call: TRBD1; j_call: TRBJ2-3; clone_size: NA; cdr3_nt: TGTGCCAGCAGACCCTACCGGGACAGGGGTACAGATACGCAGTATTTT; cdr3_aa: CASRPYRDRGTDTQYF
v_call: TRBV29-1; d_call: NA; j_call: TRBJ2-6; clone_size: many; cdr3_nt: TGCAGCGTTGGGGCAGGGGTCTCTGGGGCCAACGTCCTGACTTTC; cdr3_aa: CSVGAGVSGANVLTF
v_call: TRBV20-1; d_call: NA; j_call: TRBJ2-3; clone_size: many; cdr3_nt: TGCAGTGCTAGAGATCGTGCCGAAGACACAGATACGCAGTATTTT; cdr3_aa: CSARDRAEDTDTQYF
v_call: TRBV25-1; d_call: TRBD1; j_call: TRBJ2-5; clone_size: few; cdr3_nt: TGTGCCAGCAGTCTAGTTAGGGGGCTAAAAGAGACCCAGTACTTC; cdr3_aa: CASSLVRGLKETQYF
v_call: TRBV24-1; d_call: NA; j_call: TRBJ1-1; clone_size: few; cdr3_nt: TGTGCCACCAGTGAGTCAGTCGGGGATCGGTGGTTCTTT; cdr3_aa: CATSESVGDRWFF
v_call: TRBV5-1; d_call: NA; j_call: TRBJ1-2; clone_size: NA; cdr3_nt: TGCGCCAGCAGCTTGATGTCTGGGGGCCGAAACTATGGCTACACCTTC; cdr3_aa: CASSLMSGGRNYGYTF
v_call: TRBV2; d_call: TRBD2; j_call: TRBJ2-1; clone_size: many; cdr3_nt: TGTGCCAGCAGTGAAGGGTGGCGGGGGGGCCGTCTCGAGCAGTTCTTC; cdr3_aa: CASSEGWRGGRLEQFF
v_call: TRBV10-3; d_call: NA; j_call: TRBJ2-6; clone_size: few; cdr3_nt: TGTGCCAGCCAGGACCACGGGGTTGGGGCCAACGTCCTGACTTTC; cdr3_aa: CASQDHGVGANVLTF
v_call: TRBV20-1; d_call: NA; j_call: TRBJ2-3; clone_size: many; cdr3_nt: TGCAGTGCTAGAGATCGAATCCGGGGGAACACAGATACGCAGTATTTT; cdr3_aa: CSARDRIRGNTDTQYF
v_call: TRBV7-9; d_call: NA; j_call: TRBJ2-2; clone_size: many; cdr3_nt: TGTGCCAGCCGTTGGGGTTCCGGGGAGCTGTTTTTT; cdr3_aa: CASRWGSGELFF
v_call: TRBV5-1; d_call: NA; j_call: TRBJ1-1; clone_size: many; cdr3_nt: TGCGCCAGCAGCCCCGTTTCCGAACTCACTGAAGCTTTCTTT; cdr3_aa: CASSPVSELTEAFF
v_call: TRBV7-3; d_call: TRBD1; j_call: TRBJ2-7; clone_size: few; cdr3_nt: TGTGCCAGCAGCTTCGGCGATGGGACAGGAAGCTCCTACGAGCAGTACTTC; cdr3_aa: CASSFGDGTGSSYEQYF
v_call: TRBV6-5; d_call: TRBD2; j_call: TRBJ2-2; clone_size: NA; cdr3_nt: TGTGCCAGCAGTTACTCTAGCGGGGGTCACACCGGGGAGCTGTTTTTT; cdr3_aa: CASSYSSGGHTGELFF
v_call: TRBV7-2; d_call: NA; j_call: TRBJ1-1; clone_size: NA; cdr3_nt: TGTGCCAGCAGCTTATCCCGACAGTTGAACACTGAAGCTTTCTTT; cdr3_aa: CASSLSRQLNTEAFF
v_call: TRBV7-9; d_call: NA; j_call: TRBJ2-7; clone_size: NA; cdr3_nt: TGTGCCAGCAGCTTAGCGGCACCAGTCGAGCAGTACTTC; cdr3_aa: CASSLAAPVEQYF
v_call: TRBV12-3/TRBV12-4; d_call: TRBD1; j_call: TRBJ2-1; clone_size: few; cdr3_nt: TGTGCCAGCAGCCAGGAGACAGGGGCTCGGAATGAGCAGTTCTTC; cdr3_aa: CASSQETGARNEQFF
v_call: TRBV9; d_call: NA; j_call: TRBJ2-2; clone_size: NA; cdr3_nt: TGTGCCAGCAGCGTAGCTATAACATATCCCAGGGAGCTGTTTTTT; cdr3_aa: CASSVAITYPRELFF
v_call: TRBV11-2; d_call: NA; j_call: TRBJ1-3; clone_size: few; cdr3_nt: TGTGCCAGCAGCTTAGGGAGGCAATATGGAAACACCATATATTTT; cdr3_aa: CASSLGRQYGNTIYF
v_call: TRBV7-9; d_call: NA; j_call: TRBJ1-4; clone_size: NA; cdr3_nt: TGTGCCGGCAGCCTAGGTGAAAAACTGTTTTTT; cdr3_aa: CAGSLGEKLFF
v_call: TRBV6-2/TRBV6-3; d_call: NA; j_call: TRBJ2-4; clone_size: few; cdr3_nt: TGTGCCAGCAGCCAATCCCAGGGGCCGGACATTCAGTACTTC; cdr3_aa: CASSQSQGPDIQYF
v_call: TRBV3-1; d_call: NA; j_call: TRBJ1-1; clone_size: many; cdr3_nt: TGTGCCAGCAGCCAAGGTGGGTTCACTGAAGCTTTCTTT; cdr3_aa: CASSQGGFTEAFF
v_call: TRBV6-5; d_call: TRBD2; j_call: TRBJ2-3; clone_size: few; cdr3_nt: TGTGCCAGCAGTTACGGACTAGCGGGGGGGCATGTAGATACGCAGTATTTT; cdr3_aa: CASSYGLAGGHVDTQYF
v_call: TRBV24-1; d_call: TRBD2; j_call: TRBJ2-7; clone_size: once; cdr3_nt: TGTGCCACCAGTGAAGGGCCCTCCCCCCGCACACAGCGGGGGGGTCATGACTCCTACGAGCAGTACTTC; cdr3_aa: CATSEGPSPRTQRGGHDSYEQYF
v_call: TRBV5-5; d_call: NA; j_call: TRBJ1-2; clone_size: few; cdr3_nt: TGTGCCAGCAGCTTAGAAAGCTCCGACTATGGCTACACCTTC; cdr3_aa: CASSLESSDYGYTF
v_call: TRBV5-1; d_call: TRBD1; j_call: TRBJ2-7; clone_size: NA; cdr3_nt: TGCGCCAGCAGCTTTCCACCGGGACAGGGAAACTACGAGCAGTACTTC; cdr3_aa: CASSFPPGQGNYEQYF
v_call: TRBV27; d_call: NA; j_call: TRBJ1-5; clone_size: many; cdr3_nt: TGTGCCAGCAGTTCAAACTACGGTGGTCAGCCCCAGCATTTT; cdr3_aa: CASSSNYGGQPQHF
v_call: TRBV20-1; d_call: TRBD2; j_call: TRBJ2-5; clone_size: NA; cdr3_nt: TGCAGTGCTACTACCGGGGGGGCCCAAGAGACCCAGTACTTC; cdr3_aa: CSATTGGAQETQYF
v_call: TRBV12-3/TRBV12-4; d_call: NA; j_call: TRBJ2-5; clone_size: NA; cdr3_nt: TGTGCCAGCAGTTTAGCGGCAGGGATGGAGACCCAGTACTTC; cdr3_aa: CASSLAAGMETQYF
v_call: TRBV12-3/TRBV12-4; d_call: TRBD1; j_call: TRBJ1-1; clone_size: NA; cdr3_nt: TGTGCCAGCAGTCCCGGGACAGGAGGAGCTTTCTTT; cdr3_aa: CASSPGTGGAFF
v_call: TRBV12-3/TRBV12-4; d_call: NA; j_call: TRBJ1-2; clone_size: NA; cdr3_nt: TGTGCCAGCAACAATTTCCCGGGCCCCAACGCCCGAACCTCTTTCGGCTACACCTTC; cdr3_aa: CASNNFPGPNARTSFGYTF
v_call: TRBV6-2/TRBV6-3; d_call: TRBD1; j_call: TRBJ2-3; clone_size: NA; cdr3_nt: TGTGCCAGCAGTCCCTGGACAGGGGTCGTTGCAGATACGCAGTATTTT; cdr3_aa: CASSPWTGVVADTQYF
v_call: TRBV12-5; d_call: NA; j_call: TRBJ2-1; clone_size: few; cdr3_nt: TGTGCTAGTGGTTTGTCCGTCCATGAGCAGTTCTTC; cdr3_aa: CASGLSVHEQFF
v_call: TRBV6-6; d_call: TRBD2; j_call: TRBJ2-1; clone_size: many; cdr3_nt: TGTGCCAGCCGCGGGGGGAACGGCAATGAGCAGTTCTTC; cdr3_aa: CASRGGNGNEQFF
v_call: TRBV18; d_call: NA; j_call: TRBJ2-7; clone_size: NA; cdr3_nt: TGTGCCAGCTCACCACGAGACTTGTACGAGCAGTACTTC; cdr3_aa: CASSPRDLYEQYF
v_call: TRBV5-6; d_call: NA; j_call: TRBJ1-2; clone_size: many; cdr3_nt: TGTGCCAGCAGCCATCCAAACAGGGATCACTATGGCTACACCTTC; cdr3_aa: CASSHPNRDHYGYTF
v_call: TRBV12-3/TRBV12-4; d_call: NA; j_call: TRBJ2-5; clone_size: few; cdr3_nt: TGTGCCAGTTCACGACTACTCCTGACGGGGGGCGTCGGGAACCAAGAGACCCAGTACTTC; cdr3_aa: CASSRLLLTGGVGNQETQYF
v_call: TRBV10-3; d_call: NA; j_call: TRBJ1-6; clone_size: few; cdr3_nt: TGTGCCATCAGTGAGTCGAAAGGGATTGATTCACCCCTCCACTTT; cdr3_aa: CAISESKGIDSPLHF
v_call: TRBV9; d_call: NA; j_call: TRBJ2-1; clone_size: NA; cdr3_nt: TGTGCCAGCAGCTCCAAAATTTTCGGCTGGGACATCATGGGGGTGGAGCAGTTCTTC; cdr3_aa: CASSSKIFGWDIMGVEQFF
v_call: TRBV12-3/TRBV12-4; d_call: NA; j_call: TRBJ1-1; clone_size: NA; cdr3_nt: TGTGCCAGCACCCCCCAGGCAGGGTTGAGCACTGAAGCTTTCTTT; cdr3_aa: CASTPQAGLSTEAFF
v_call: TRBV27; d_call: TRBD1; j_call: TRBJ2-3; clone_size: NA; cdr3_nt: TGTGCCAGCAGCTGGACAGGGGAAGATACGCAGTATTTT; cdr3_aa: CASSWTGEDTQYF
v_call: TRBV5-4; d_call: NA; j_call: TRBJ2-5; clone_size: NA; cdr3_nt: TGTGCCAGCAGCTTGTATCATATCCCAGAGACCCAGTACTTC; cdr3_aa: CASSLYHIPETQYF
v_call: TRBV10-3; d_call: NA; j_call: TRBJ1-2; clone_size: few; cdr3_nt: TGTGCCATCGCGGGGGCCGATAAAACGACCTATGGCTACACCTTC; cdr3_aa: CAIAGADKTTYGYTF
v_call: TRBV5-1; d_call: NA; j_call: TRBJ2-5; clone_size: few; cdr3_nt: TGCGCCAGCAGCTTGATCAGGGAAGAGACCCAGTACTTC; cdr3_aa: CASSLIREETQYF
v_call: TRBV7-9; d_call: NA; j_call: TRBJ2-4; clone_size: NA; cdr3_nt: TGTGCCAGCAGCTTAGTCGGGGACACCAAAAACATTCAGTACTTC; cdr3_aa: CASSLVGDTKNIQYF
v_call: TRBV3-1; d_call: TRBD1; j_call: TRBJ2-6; clone_size: few; cdr3_nt: TGTGCCAGCAGCCAAGATACCGGACAGGGATCCGGGGCCAACGTCCTGACTTTC; cdr3_aa: CASSQDTGQGSGANVLTF
v_call: TRBV6-1; d_call: NA; j_call: TRBJ2-1; clone_size: NA; cdr3_nt: TGTGCCAGCAGTGAATGGTCAGGGGAACACAATGAGCAGTTCTTC; cdr3_aa: CASSEWSGEHNEQFF
v_call: TRBV7-2; d_call: NA; j_call: TRBJ2-3; clone_size: NA; cdr3_nt: TGTGCCAGCAGCTTGACGATGACAGATACGCAGTATTTT; cdr3_aa: CASSLTMTDTQYF
v_call: TRBV7-9; d_call: TRBD1; j_call: TRBJ1-1; clone_size: few; cdr3_nt: TGTGCCAGCAGCTTAGGAGGGGGCGCGACTGAAGCTTTCTTT; cdr3_aa: CASSLGGGATEAFF
v_call: TRBV7-2; d_call: NA; j_call: TRBJ1-5; clone_size: NA; cdr3_nt: TGTGCCAGCATCCCAGGAGGGCAGGGACGTCAGCCCCAGCATTTT; cdr3_aa: CASIPGGQGRQPQHF